Following are 21 T cell receptor beta chains from one sample sequenced in a study of HIV-infected patients and healthy controls. TCRdb independently ran MiXCR on the 5' RACE reads; one entry per CDR3 protein. There are some 70,000 distinct CDR3 sequences in the sample; roughly 21% occur only once, and 1.4% to 1.5% lies in the top ten. Sequencing was carried out using CD4+ T cells from blood. These receptors were collected from a human donor in good health.

The chain is built from TRBV29-1 and TRBJ1-1, with D possibly TRBD1 on 6 matching bases. Looked up from germline, CDR1 is SQVTM and CDR2 is ANQGSEA. There are 13 residues in the CDR3. Trimming removed 7 bases at V and 4 bases at J, with 16 bases between. The CDR3 nucleotides are TGCAGCGCCGTGCAGGGGCGGACCACTGAAGCTTTCTTT. Protein product: CSAVQGRTTEAFF.

V is TRBV4-2 and J is TRBJ1-2; tentative D call: TRBD1 (6 bases). Looked up from germline, CDR1 is LGHNA and CDR2 is YNFKEQ. V lost 1 base to trimming and J lost 3 bases, with 12 bases between them. This CDR3 has 15 amino acids. The CDR3 region is CASSQGKGGDYGYTF. CDR3 sequence (DNA): TGTGCCAGCAGCCAAGGAAAGGGGGGCGACTATGGCTACACCTTC.

This clonotype came up a few times. This chain joins TRBV6-2 or TRBV6-3 and TRBJ1-2, with D unclear. Per the germline V gene, CDR1 is MNHEY and CDR2 is SVGEGT. V was trimmed by 7 bases and J by 2 bases, leaving 17 bases between them. This CDR3 contains 15 residues. As DNA, the CDR3 is TGTGCCAGCACCACTCGATCCACAGAGAACTATGGCTACACCTTC. Protein product: CASTTRSTENYGYTF.

The chain couples TRBV29-1 to TRBJ2-3; 9 bases align to TRBD2. The germline CDR1 and CDR2 sequences are SQVTM and ANQGSEA. The CDR3 has 16 amino acids. Trimming at V came to 3 bases and at J to 2 bases, leaving 9 bases not matched to a gene. The CDR3 loop reads CSVESGLAGPTDTQYF. CDR3 nucleotides: TGCAGCGTTGAGTCGGGCCTAGCGGGACCCACAGATACGCAGTATTTT.

This clonotype was observed many times. The rearrangement joins TRBV5-6 to TRBJ1-5; 7 nucleotides line up with TRBD1. The trim removed 3 bases at V and 3 bases at J, leaving 9 bases unmatched. From germline, CDR1 is SGHDT and CDR2 YYEEEE. The CDR3 runs to 16 residues. The DNA of the CDR3 is TGTGCCAGCAGCTCCTCCGGGACAGCCGTCAATCAGCCCCAGCATTTT. Its translation: CASSSSGTAVNQPQHF.

This clonotype was found many times. The rearrangement uses TRBV6-5 and TRBJ1-5; D is perhaps TRBD1 (6 bases). The CDR3 is 14 residues long. V was clipped by 6 bases and J by 6 bases, with 15 bases between them. Per germline, CDR1 MNHEY and CDR2 SVGAGI. CDR3 in amino acids: CASSLGQYRQPQHF. The CDR3 nucleotides read TGTGCCAGCAGCCTAGGACAGTATCGTCAGCCCCAGCATTTT.

The chain joins TRBV29-1 to TRBJ1-1, with D unresolved. This CDR3 is 11 amino acids long. CDR1 is SQVTM and CDR2 is ANQGSEA in the germline V gene. Trimming left V 4 bases short and J 1 base short, with 4 bases between. This CDR3 is CSVVGNTEAFF. DNA for the CDR3: TGCAGCGTTGTCGGGAACACTGAAGCTTTCTTT.

The rearrangement joins TRBV12-3 or TRBV12-4 to TRBJ1-5; D unresolved. V dropped 3 bases and J dropped 8 bases, with 11 bases sitting between them. The CDR3 totals 13 residues. CDR3 nucleotides: TGTGCCAGCAGTTTTTCTTTAGTGGAGCCCCAGCATTTT. This gives the protein CASSFSLVEPQHF.

CDR3 sequence (DNA): TGCAGCGTTCTGGCGGACCTTTACAATGAGCAGTTCTTC. Amino acid sequence: CSVLADLYNEQFF. This chain joins TRBV29-1 and TRBJ2-1; no reliable D call. The CDR3 is 13 residues long. Trimming stripped 5 bases from V and 4 bases from J, with 12 bases between. The germline gives CDR1 SQVTM, CDR2 ANQGSEA.

This clonotype was detected a few times. The rearrangement uses TRBV20-1 and TRBJ2-7, with TRBD1 matching 7 bases. Germline lookup yields CDR1 DFQATT and CDR2 SNEGSKA (reference sequence). V lost 7 bases to trimming and J lost 6 bases; unmatched junction nucleotides: 6. The CDR3 length is 11 residues. CDR3 sequence: CSVTGRSEQYF. CDR3 nucleotide sequence: TGCAGTGTGACAGGGCGGTCCGAGCAGTACTTC.

V usage is TRBV2 and J usage is TRBJ1-1; the D gene is possibly TRBD1 (5 bases). CDR1 SNHLY and CDR2 FYNNEI come from the germline V gene. The CDR3 is 13 residues long. With 5 bases removed from V and 1 base from J, the gap between germline ends came to 8 bases. The CDR3 sequence: CASSLDKNTEAFF. The DNA of the CDR3 is TGTGCCAGCAGTCTGGACAAGAACACTGAAGCTTTCTTT.

V usage is TRBV28 and J usage is TRBJ1-1, with D perhaps TRBD1 (6 bases). Germline CDR1 MDHEN, CDR2 SYDVKM. This CDR3 spans 16 amino acids. V gave up 1 base and J gave up 6 bases, with 18 bases separating them. This chain's CDR3 is CASSLSPLRPGAEAFF. The DNA of the CDR3 is TGTGCCAGCAGTTTATCCCCACTCAGGCCAGGGGCTGAAGCTTTCTTT.

The genes are TRBV5-4 and TRBJ2-6, with D possibly matching TRBD1 (5 bases). From germline, CDR1 is SGHNT and CDR2 YYREEE (reference sequence). With 3 bases removed from V and 2 bases from J, the gap between germline ends came to 15 bases. CDR3 length: 17 residues. This CDR3 reads CASSYGQGQAGANVLTF. In DNA form, the CDR3 reads TGTGCCAGCAGCTATGGACAAGGGCAGGCTGGGGCCAACGTCCTGACTTTC.

The J gene is TRBJ1-2, the V gene TRBV10-3, with 7 bases fitting TRBD1. Germline V gene sequence: CDR1 ENHRY, CDR2 SYGVKD. With 7 bases clipped from V and 4 bases from J, the junction kept 3 bases outside the gene matches. The CDR3 runs 12 residues. The CDR3 DNA reads as TGTGCCATCACCGGGACAGCCTATGGCTACACCTTC. It translates to CAITGTAYGYTF.

CDR3 coding DNA: TGTGCCAGCAGCTTAACGTTGCGTCGGGGAGCTTTCTTT. Translating gives CASSLTLRRGAFF. V is TRBV11-1 and J is TRBJ1-1; D is unresolved. Trimming left V 2 bases short and J 10 bases short, with 14 bases between. The CDR3 sequence is 13 residues long. CDR1 is SGHAT and CDR2 is FQDESV in the germline V gene (reference sequence). The full variable domain, with the rest looked up from reference TRBV11-1 and TRBJ1-1, is EAEVAQSPRYKITEKSQAVAFWCDPISGHATLYWYRQILGQGPELLVQFQDESVVDDSQLPKDRFSAERLKGVDSTLKIQPAELGDSAMYLCASSLTLRRGAFFGQGTRLTVV.

The rearrangement links TRBV6-5 to TRBJ1-6; TRBD1 agrees at 10 bases. This CDR3 comprises 15 residues. V shed 8 bases, J shed 10 bases, and the junction held 11 bases outside the gene matches. CDR1 MNHEY and CDR2 SVGAGI come from the germline V gene. The CDR3 loop is CASRTKGTGESPLHF. In DNA, the CDR3 is TGTGCCAGCCGAACAAAAGGGACAGGGGAGTCACCCCTCCACTTT.

In this sample, this clonotype turned up many times. V usage is TRBV4-1 and J usage is TRBJ2-6; D perhaps matches TRBD2 (5 bases). The CDR3 has 18 amino acids. Trimming cost V 0 bases and J 0 bases, with 12 bases left between them. From germline, CDR1 is MGHRA and CDR2 YSYEKL. The CDR3 region is CASSQDAGLPSGANVLTF. The CDR3 coding sequence is TGCGCCAGCAGCCAAGATGCCGGACTGCCCTCTGGGGCCAACGTCCTGACTTTC.

This clonotype was found many times. The rearrangement joins TRBV10-3 to TRBJ1-2; 11 bases map to TRBD1. The CDR3 is 15 residues long. Germline CDR1 and CDR2: ENHRY and SYGVKD. The J segment lost 5 bases and the V segment lost 7 bases, leaving 9 bases of the junction unmatched. The CDR3 DNA sequence: TGTGCCATCACCACCGGACAGGGGGCAGAATATGGCTACACCTTC. Translated: CAITTGQGAEYGYTF.

This clonotype was seen many times. The chain joins TRBV30 to TRBJ2-5; either TRBD1 or TRBD2 may supply D (5 bases each). Germline CDR1 and CDR2: GTSNPN and SVGIG (reference sequence). V was pared by 3 bases and J by 5 bases, with 13 bases between. There are 13 residues in the CDR3. CDR3: CAWSRGTEETQYF. The CDR3 DNA is TGTGCCTGGAGCCGAGGGACCGAGGAGACCCAGTACTTC.

This clonotype was found a few times. The rearrangement uses TRBV30 and TRBJ1-1, with no clear D. Germline V gene lookup returns CDR1 GTSNPN and CDR2 SVGIG (reference sequence). The CDR3 length is 11 residues. The V end lost 3 bases, the J end lost 0 bases, and 2 bases lay between the germline ends. The CDR3 nucleotides are TGTGCCTGGAGCCTGAACACTGAAGCTTTCTTT. Amino acid sequence: CAWSLNTEAFF. Using reference TRBV30 and TRBJ1-1 for the parts outside the CDR3, the full variable domain is SQTIHQWPATLVQPVGSPLSLECTVEGTSNPNLYWYRQAAGRGLQLLFYSVGIGQISSEVPQNLSASRPQDRQFILSSKKLLLSDSGFYLCAWSLNTEAFFGQGTRLTVV.

This clonotype was detected a few times. The chain is built from TRBV4-2 and TRBJ1-1; no firm D call. The germline CDR1 and CDR2 sequences are LGHNA and YNFKEQ. The V gene lost 1 base and the J gene lost 1 base, with 10 bases spanning the gap. The CDR3 length is 15 residues. CDR3 DNA sequence: TGTGCCAGCAGCCAAGCGGGATGGCAGAACACTGAAGCTTTCTTT. Encoded protein: CASSQAGWQNTEAFF.